Following are 15 T cell receptor beta chains from one sample sequenced in a study of T cells in Graves' hyperthyroidism and ophthalmopathy. TCR beta CDR3 regions were amplified from RNA transcripts. Primed by the HTBI set, a first-round RT-PCR was run on the TCR CDR3. TCRdb fed the multiplex PCR reads into MiXCR, producing one record per CDR3 protein. This table holds around 690,000 distinct CDR3 sequences, approximately 15% found once. Sequences were obtained from blood. The source of these receptors is a man aged 50-59 years with Graves' hyperthyroidism.

The CDR3 sequence: CASSPETGLGELFF. The CDR3 bases are TGTGCCAGCTCACCCGAAACCGGGCTGGGGGAGCTGTTTTTT. The chain employs TRBV18 and TRBJ2-2; D gene unclear. The germline V gene has CDR1 KGHSH and CDR2 LQKENI. Between the trimmed V and J ends, which lost 3 bases and 8 bases, there was a span of 13 bases. CDR3 length: 14 residues.

CDR3 DNA: TGTGCCAGCGCGACAGGGGGCGCGAGCAATCAGCCCCAGCATTTT. It codes for CASATGGASNQPQHF. The rearrangement uses TRBV28 and TRBJ1-5, with 10 bases lining up with TRBD1. Germline CDR1 reads MDHEN; CDR2 reads SYDVKM. The CDR3 length is 15 residues. The ends lost 8 bases at V and 1 base at J; junction bases unmatched: 5.

The chain combines TRBV28 with TRBJ1-5; D gene unclear. With 2 bases removed from V and 7 bases from J, the gap between germline ends came to 15 bases. The CDR3 has 15 amino acids. Germline V gene sequence: CDR1 MDHEN, CDR2 SYDVKM. CDR3 bases: TGTGCCAGCAGTTTAGAGGGAAAGGGCGGCCAGCCCCAGCATTTT. Translation: CASSLEGKGGQPQHF.

This clonotype was counted only a few times. The CDR3 here is CSLSEGPDTQYF. CDR3 DNA sequence: TGCAGCTTATCCGAAGGGCCAGATACGCAGTATTTT. The chain uses TRBV29-1 and TRBJ2-3; D not certain. This CDR3 has 12 amino acids. CDR1 is SQVTM, CDR2 ANQGSEA, per germline. V lost 8 bases and J lost 4, with 13 bases in between.

The sample holds one count of this clonotype. A much larger clone is a single base away; this may be a read error. The rearrangement uses TRBV2 and TRBJ2-1; a possible D gene is TRBD2 (5 bases). The CDR3 sequence is 15 residues long. The V end lost 7 bases, the J end lost 2 bases, and 15 bases lay between the germline ends. Germline V gene sequence: CDR1 SNHLY, CDR2 FYNNEI. CDR3 sequence reads: CASTLEVGAYNEQFF. The CDR3, as DNA: TGTGCCAGCACCCTCGAAGTCGGGGCCTACAATGAGCAGTTCTTC.

In its sample, this clonotype was seen many times. It may be a read error: a sequence one base away is much more abundant. The CDR3 spells CASNPYQGAEQYF. As DNA, the CDR3 is TGTGCCAGCAATCCATATCAGGGAGCCGAGCAGTACTTC. The rearrangement uses TRBV6-2 or TRBV6-3 and TRBJ2-7; tentatively, D is TRBD1 or TRBD2 (5 bases each). The CDR3 loop spans 13 amino acids. Germline CDR1 MNHEY, CDR2 SVGEGT. The V gene lost 7 bases and the J gene lost 6 bases, with 16 bases spanning the gap.

This clonotype showed up just a few times. This sequence joins TRBV7-9 and TRBJ2-1, with 7 nucleotides matching TRBD2. After removal of 5 bases from V and 2 bases from J, the junction contained 18 bases not matched to a gene. The CDR3 contains 19 residues. CDR1 and CDR2 from the germline V gene are SEHNR and FQNEAQ (reference sequence). CDR3 nucleotide sequence: TGTGCCAGCAGCGACAGCATCCTGGGCCTAGCGGCGACCTACAATGAGCAGTTCTTC. As protein: CASSDSILGLAATYNEQFF.

This clonotype was counted ten times or more. The chain links TRBV3-1 to TRBJ2-7; D gene unclear. V was pared by 2 bases and J by 4 bases, with 6 bases between. Germline V CDR1 and CDR2: LGHDT, YNNKEL (reference sequence). The CDR3 totals 12 residues. The CDR3 protein is CASSQPSYEQYF. The DNA of the CDR3 is TGTGCCAGCAGCCAACCCTCTTACGAGCAGTACTTC.

This clonotype was seen many times. V is TRBV6-2 or TRBV6-3 and J is TRBJ2-1, with 10 bases lining up with TRBD2. Germline V gene data show CDR1 as MNHEY and CDR2 as SVGEGT. The length of the CDR3 is 15 residues. Germline trimming cut 6 bases from V and 3 bases from J; bases unmatched to any gene: 5. The CDR3: CASSRTSGIYNEQFF. The CDR3 region has the DNA TGTGCCAGCAGCCGCACTAGCGGGATCTACAATGAGCAGTTCTTC.

This chain joins TRBV19 and TRBJ2-7, with 10 nucleotides matching TRBD2. This CDR3 region has 14 residues. Germline CDR1 and CDR2: LNHDA and SQIVND (reference sequence). V was pared by 8 bases and J by 1 base, with 5 bases of the junction left unmatched. CDR3 sequence (DNA): TGTGCCAGTCGGACTAGCGGAGCTTCCTACGAGCAGTACTTC. Its translation: CASRTSGASYEQYF.

The chain couples TRBV19 to TRBJ1-6, with D perhaps TRBD1 (5 bases). The germline CDR1 and CDR2 sequences are LNHDA and SQIVND (reference sequence). Trimming stripped 4 bases from V and 11 bases from J, with 15 bases between. The CDR3 spans 14 residues. DNA for the CDR3: TGTGCCAGTAGTACGGGGACGCCGGACCCACCCCTCCACTTT. Its protein product is CASSTGTPDPPLHF.

With regard to this clonotype: It may be a read error: a sequence one base away is much more abundant. The CDR3 carries no conserved terminal phenylalanine or tryptophan, so it likely arises from a read error. V is TRBV20-1 and J is TRBJ2-2, with a possible D match to TRBD2 (5 bases). In germline, CDR1 is DFQATT, CDR2 SNEGSKA (reference sequence). The CDR3 extends over 12 amino acids. V lost 6 bases and J lost 5, with 10 bases in between. DNA of the CDR3: TGCAGTGCCATTACTAGTACCGGGGAGCTGTTTCTT. Translation: CSAITSTGELFL.

Concerning this clonotype: This may stem from a read error, because a much larger clone lies one nucleotide away. The chain has TRBV10-3 and TRBJ2-7; 10 bases agree with TRBD2. J was trimmed by 2 bases and V by 5 bases; bases with no gene match: 6. Germline-derived CDR1 and CDR2 are ENHRY and SYGVKD. The length of the CDR3 is 15 residues. This CDR3 reads CAISKPGLAAYEQYF. The CDR3 DNA follows: TGTGCCATCAGTAAGCCCGGACTAGCGGCCTACGAGCAGTACTTC.

This clonotype was recorded many times. V usage is TRBV2 and J usage is TRBJ2-7; TRBD1 aligns across 8 bases. The CDR3 is 14 amino acids. CDR1 is SNHLY, CDR2 FYNNEI, per germline. The J segment lost 2 bases and the V segment lost 6 bases, leaving 6 bases of the junction unmatched. This CDR3 reads CASRPGQGPYEQYF. The DNA of the CDR3 is TGTGCCAGCAGACCTGGACAGGGCCCCTACGAGCAGTACTTC.

The V call is TRBV7-6, the J call TRBJ2-7; a weak D match, TRBD1 (5 bases). The CDR3 totals 13 residues. Germline lookup yields CDR1 SGHVS and CDR2 FNYEAQ. Trimming left V 5 bases short and J 5 bases short, with 13 bases between. The CDR3 bases are TGTGCCAGCAGCCCATCAGGGTACCACGAGCAGTACTTC. This gives the protein CASSPSGYHEQYF. The complete variable domain, with remaining parts taken from reference TRBV7-6 and TRBJ2-7, reads GAGVSQSPRYKVTKRGQDVALRCDPISGHVSLYWYRQALGQGPEFLTYFNYEAQQDKSGLPNDRFSAERPEGSISTLTIQRTEQRDSAMYRCASSPSGYHEQYFGPGTRLTVT.